This T cell receptor (beta chain) was documented in a study of T cells in Graves' hyperthyroidism and ophthalmopathy. Points from the study as a whole: Blood also carried most thyroid clonotypes expanded above 0.001.

Turning to this clonotype: What it binds is not known.

Germline V gene data show CDR1 as SQVTM and CDR2 as ANQGSEA. Trimming left V 0 bases short and J 1 base short, with 6 bases between. The CDR3 totals 13 residues. From RNA transcripts, TCR beta CDR3 regions were amplified. The primer set for the first-round RT-PCR of the TCR CDR3 was HTBI. TCRdb itself ran the multiplex PCR reads through MiXCR, one entry per CDR3 protein. Seen here are about 300,000 distinct CDR3 sequences, roughly 19% observed once, and the top ten hold less than 45%. Sequenced material: blood. This clonotype was sampled from a man in his fifties or sixties with Graves' ophthalmopathy. V gene TRBV29-1 combines with J gene TRBJ1-1; D is undetermined. CDR3 DNA sequence: TGCAGCGTTGAAGAGGATAAGAACACTGAAGCTTTCTTT. Protein sequence: CSVEEDKNTEAFF. Looking up the rest from reference TRBV29-1 and TRBJ1-1 gives the full variable domain: SAVISQKPSRDICQRGTSLTIQCQVDSQVTMMFWYRQQPGQSLTLIATANQGSEATYESGFVIDKFPISRPNLTFSTLTVSNMSPEDSSIYLCSVEEDKNTEAFFGQGTRLTVV.